The 7 T cell receptor beta chains below all came from one sample that was sequenced in a study of glioma-infiltrating T cells. TCR alpha and beta CDR3 regions were amplified from RNA using iRepertoire nested multiplex PCR. TCRdb re-derived calls from the multiplex PCR reads in MiXCR, one entry per CDR3 protein. The sample lists 150,000 to 200,000 distinct CDR3 sequences; around 42% were seen once. Sequencing used glioma tissue, nonneoplastic brain tissue, or PBMCs (not recorded which). These receptor sequences come from a human donor with low-grade glioma or glioblastoma, undergoing nonglioma brain surgery, or in good health (not recorded which).

With respect to this clonotype: A junction boundary mismatches the germline segment, possibly from a read error. This chain connects TRBV2 to TRBJ2-5, with a possible D match to TRBD1 (6 bases). CDR1 SNHLY and CDR2 FYNNEI come from the germline V gene. The CDR3 has 13 amino acids. The CDR3 bases are TGTACCAGCAGTGGACAGAACCAAGAGACCCAGTACTTC. It encodes CTSSGQNQETQYF. The entire variable domain, with the rest obtained from reference TRBV2 and TRBJ2-5, is as follows: EPEVTQTPSHQVTQMGQEVILRCVPISNHLYFYWYRQILGQKVEFLVSFYNNEISEKSEIFDDQFSVERPDGSNFTLKIRSTKLEDSAMYFCTSSGQNQETQYFGPGTRLLVL.

This clonotype was counted many times. The chain couples TRBV20-1 to TRBJ1-2; no clear D gene. This CDR3 region has 13 residues. The germline V gene has CDR1 DFQATT and CDR2 SNEGSKA (reference sequence). The V end was cut by 5 bases, the J end by 2 bases, with 12 bases between. For the CDR3, the DNA is TGCAGTGCTCCTCGTCCACCGAACTATGGCTACACCTTC. Protein sequence: CSAPRPPNYGYTF.

This rearrangement joins TRBV2 to TRBJ2-1, with D possibly TRBD2 on 5 matching bases. The CDR3 is 15 amino acids. V dropped 2 bases and J dropped 3 bases, with 11 bases sitting between them. CDR1 and CDR2 (germline): SNHLY, FYNNEI. CDR3 DNA sequence: TGTGCCAGCAGTGAAAGGACTGTTAGCTACAATGAGCAGTTCTTC. Translating gives CASSERTVSYNEQFF.

This clonotype occurred a few times. The chain joins TRBV29-1 to TRBJ2-1; D call uncertain. The CDR3 is made up of 15 amino acids. Deletions cut 6 bases from V and 1 base from J, with 16 bases between. CDR1 is SQVTM, CDR2 ANQGSEA, per germline. The CDR3 DNA is TGCAGCGTCCACGCAGCTGAGCTTTCCTACAATGAGCAGTTCTTC. Translating gives CSVHAAELSYNEQFF.

At least ten counts were recorded for this clonotype. This chain uses TRBV20-1 with TRBJ1-6; 7 bases agree with TRBD1. The V gene's germline CDR1 is DFQATT and CDR2 SNEGSKA (reference sequence). V was pared by 6 bases and J by 5 bases, with 7 bases of the junction left unmatched. The CDR3 totals 14 residues. The CDR3 DNA is TGCAGTGCCAAGGCCGGGACAGATAATTCACCCCTCCACTTT. It encodes CSAKAGTDNSPLHF.

This clonotype turned up a few times. This may come from a read error, since a much larger clone is one base off. This rearrangement joins TRBV6-1 to TRBJ1-3; no clear D. Germline CDR1 MNHNS, CDR2 SASEGT. V shed 5 bases and J shed 3 bases, with 11 bases lying between them. The CDR3 length is 14 residues. CDR3 in amino acids: CASSNDRDGNTIYF. CDR3 sequence (DNA): TGTGCCAGCAGTAACGATAGGGATGGAAACACCATATATTTT.

As regards this clonotype: It may be a read error: a sequence one base away is much more abundant. The chain joins TRBV7-2 to TRBJ1-2; 10 bases agree with TRBD1. V was clipped by 3 bases and J by 3 bases; unmatched bases: 4. The CDR3 runs to 15 residues. Germline-derived CDR1 and CDR2 are SGHTA and FQGNSA. CDR3 DNA: TGTGCCAGCAGCTTCGGGACAGGGGATCACTATGGCTACACCTTC. Amino acids: CASSFGTGDHYGYTF.